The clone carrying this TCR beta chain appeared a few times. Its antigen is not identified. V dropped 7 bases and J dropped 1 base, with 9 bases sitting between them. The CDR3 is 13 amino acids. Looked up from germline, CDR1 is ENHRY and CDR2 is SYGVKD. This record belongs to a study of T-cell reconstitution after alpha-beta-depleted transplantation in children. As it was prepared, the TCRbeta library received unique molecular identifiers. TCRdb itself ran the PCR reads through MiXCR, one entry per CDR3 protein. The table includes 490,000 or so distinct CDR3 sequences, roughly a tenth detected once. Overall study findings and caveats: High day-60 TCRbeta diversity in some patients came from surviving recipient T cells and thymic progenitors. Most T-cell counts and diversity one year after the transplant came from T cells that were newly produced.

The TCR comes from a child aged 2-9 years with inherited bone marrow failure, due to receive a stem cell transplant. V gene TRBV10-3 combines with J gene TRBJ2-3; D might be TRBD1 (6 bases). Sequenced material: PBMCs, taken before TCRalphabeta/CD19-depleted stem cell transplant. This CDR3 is CAIMAGGTDTQYF. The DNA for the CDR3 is TGTGCCATCATGGCAGGGGGCACAGATACGCAGTATTTT.